These T cell receptor beta chains were read from a single sample in a study of cytotoxic CD8 clonotypes in ibrutinib-treated CLL. Generated by immunoSEQ multiplex PCR, the TCRdb table keeps only in-frame clones and is missing some. The sample lists more than 200,000 clones; roughly 73% were seen once. Source: PBMCs, taken after 12 months of ibrutinib treatment. Receptors were obtained from a human donor with chronic lymphocytic leukemia. Both conserved end residues are part of each CDR3. The order of the fields is J gene, clone size, V gene, D gene, CDR3 DNA, CDR3 protein. D genes are given only for firm matches. Clone size is not always given. Where it is, it says once, few, many or a class for expanded clones.

>TRBJ1-5|-|TRBV6-1|TRBD1
TGTGCCAGCAGTGAACAGGGGGGTCAGCCCCAGCATTTT
CASSEQGGQPQHF
>TRBJ2-5|-|TRBV9|-
TGTGCCAGCAGCGTTGGCTCCCGGAGGGAGACCCAGTACTTC
CASSVGSRRETQYF
>TRBJ2-3|-|TRBV11-1|-
TGTGCCAGCAGCTTCGTATTGGACTCCGCGCAGTATTTT
CASSFVLDSAQYF
>TRBJ2-7|-|TRBV11-2|TRBD2
TGTGCCAGCAGCTTAGGTATCCTAGCGGACGAGCAGTACTTC
CASSLGILADEQYF
>TRBJ2-7|-|TRBV10-1|TRBD2
TGCGCCAGCAGCCTAGCGGGCCTCTACGAGCAGTACTTC
CASSLAGLYEQYF
>TRBJ2-5|-|TRBV5-4|TRBD1
TGTGCCAGCAGCCGACAGGGGTCGGGAGAGACCCAGTACTTC
CASSRQGSGETQYF
>TRBJ2-3|-|TRBV6-5|TRBD2
TGTGCCAGCAGTTACCCAAGCGGGGCTAGCACAGATACGCAGTATTTT
CASSYPSGASTDTQYF
>TRBJ2-3|-|TRBV25-1|TRBD1
TGTGCCAGCAGGGGATCCGGACAGGGGAGGGCAGATACGCAGTATTTT
CASRGSGQGRADTQYF
>TRBJ1-1|-|TRBV30|-
TGTGCCTGGACAGGGGCTCTGAACACTGAAGCTTTCTTT
CAWTGALNTEAFF
>TRBJ1-5|-|TRBV6-1|TRBD1
TGTGCCAGCAGTCCATCCGGGACAGGGAATCAGCCCCAGCATTTT
CASSPSGTGNQPQHF
>TRBJ1-4|-|TRBV19|-
TGTGCCAGTACCCGCTCGGATCCAGCAAGTGAAAAACTGTTTTTT
CASTRSDPASEKLFF
>TRBJ1-5|once|TRBV27|-
TGTGCCAGCAGTTTCAGAGGGCAGCCCCAGCATTTT
CASSFRGQPQHF
>TRBJ2-2|once|TRBV6-5|-
TGTGCCAGCAGTTACTCACCGGGGGCAAGGACCGGGGAGCTGTTTTTT
CASSYSPGARTGELFF
>TRBJ1-6|-|TRBV4-1|TRBD1
TGCGCCAGCAGCCAAGATCTGGCAGGGGGAGTTAATTCACCCCTCCACTTT
CASSQDLAGGVNSPLHF
>TRBJ1-4|-|TRBV6-5|-
TGTGCCAGCAGCCGGACATACGAAGAAAAACTGTTTTTT
CASSRTYEEKLFF
>TRBJ2-7|-|TRBV7-8|-
TGTGCCAGCAGCTTATCAGGGATGGACTACGAGCAGTACTTC
CASSLSGMDYEQYF
>TRBJ2-7|-|TRBV6-5|-
TGTGCCAGCAGAAAGGGGGAGGTAACCTACGAGCAGTACTTC
CASRKGEVTYEQYF
>TRBJ1-1|-|TRBV29-1|-
TGCAGCGGCGCTAGACAGTCGAACACTGAAGCTTTCTTT
CSGARQSNTEAFF
>TRBJ1-4|-|TRBV2|-
TGTGCCAGCAGTGAACAAACAAGGAACGAAAAACTGTTTTTT
CASSEQTRNEKLFF
>TRBJ2-5|-|TRBV18|TRBD1
TGTGCCAGCTCATCTCCGGGACAGACCTTCGGGACCCAGTACTTC
CASSSPGQTFGTQYF
>TRBJ1-1|-|TRBV6-5|-
TGTGCCAGCAGGTTGGGGGGGGTCACTGAAGCTTTCTTT
CASRLGGVTEAFF
>TRBJ1-1|-|TRBV7-9|-
TGTGCCAGCAGCGTAGGAAACACTGAAGCTTTCTTT
CASSVGNTEAFF
>TRBJ2-1|-|TRBV28|TRBD2
TGTGCCAGCAGTGCCCGAATCCGCGCGGGGGGACACAATGAGCAGTTCTTC
CASSARIRAGGHNEQFF
>TRBJ1-5|few|TRBV6-1|-
TGTGCCAGCAGAAGACAGGAGGGGAGCAATCAGCCCCAGCATTTT
CASRRQEGSNQPQHF
>TRBJ1-2|few|TRBV5-1|-
TGCGCCAGCAGCTCCGGGACAACCTATGGCTACACCTTC
CASSSGTTYGYTF
>TRBJ1-1|-|TRBV2|TRBD1
TGTGCCAGCAGTGAAGCGCCCGGGACAGGGGGCGCTTTCTTT
CASSEAPGTGGAFF
>TRBJ2-7|-|TRBV6-5|-
TGTGCCAGCAGAGCCGACGGTTACGACGAGCAGTACTTC
CASRADGYDEQYF
>TRBJ2-1|-|TRBV6-5|-
TGTGCCAGCAGTTACCCGAGCTCCTACAATGAGCAGTTCTTC
CASSYPSSYNEQFF
>TRBJ1-5|-|TRBV6-1|-
TGTGCCAGCAGCAAACGGCAGGATCAGCCCCAGCATTTT
CASSKRQDQPQHF
>TRBJ2-5|-|TRBV4-2|TRBD1
TGTGCCAGCATTCCAACCGGGACAGGGGGATCAGAGACCCAGTACTTC
CASIPTGTGGSETQYF
>TRBJ2-7|-|TRBV6-5|TRBD1
TGTGCCAGCAGGTCCCGGGACAGGGGTTTCTACGAGCAGTACTTC
CASRSRDRGFYEQYF
>TRBJ1-1|-|TRBV10-2|-
TGCGCCAGCAGTGAGGGGGGCGGGAACACTGAAGCTTTCTTT
CASSEGGGNTEAFF
>TRBJ2-7|-|TRBV27|TRBD2
TGTGCCAGCAGTTTCGGAGGCCCCTCGGGAGGGACTATCCTCTACGAGCAGTACTTC
CASSFGGPSGGTILYEQYF
>TRBJ1-1|once|TRBV5-1|TRBD1
TGCGCCAGCAGCTTGGTAACAGGGGGTTTAGGAGCTTTCTTT
CASSLVTGGLGAFF
>TRBJ2-7|-|TRBV19|-
TGTGCCAGTAGTGGCCCCGGGGAGCGGGCCTACGAGCAGTACTTC
CASSGPGERAYEQYF
>TRBJ2-1|few|TRBV7-9|TRBD2
TGTGCCAGCAGTTTAAGGGCTAGCGGCGACAATGAGCAGTTCTTC
CASSLRASGDNEQFF
>TRBJ1-2|-|TRBV29-1|-
TGCAGCGTTCTCTCCGGGGCCGGCTACACCTTC
CSVLSGAGYTF
>TRBJ2-4|once|TRBV5-1|-
TGCGCCAGCAGCTTGGACCCCGGAAACATTCAGTACTTC
CASSLDPGNIQYF
>TRBJ2-6|-|TRBV2|-
TGTGCCAGCAGAGGAGGAATTGCCTCTGGGGCCAACGTCCTGACTTTC
CASRGGIASGANVLTF
>TRBJ2-1|-|TRBV5-1|-
TGCGCCAGCAGCTTTGTTGGCAGGGCTTCCTACAATGAGCAGTTCTTC
CASSFVGRASYNEQFF
>TRBJ2-3|-|TRBV27|TRBD1
TGTGCCAGCAGTTTATTAGGGACAGGCACAGATACGCAGTATTTT
CASSLLGTGTDTQYF
>TRBJ2-7|-|TRBV6-6|TRBD2
TGTGCCAGCAGTTACCCAGCGGGAGAGGTACACGAGCAGTACTTC
CASSYPAGEVHEQYF
>TRBJ2-7|few|TRBV18|TRBD2
TGTGCCAGCTCAAAACCTAGCGGGAGACTAGGCGAGCAGTACTTC
CASSKPSGRLGEQYF
>TRBJ1-4|-|TRBV6-1|-
TGTGCCAGCAGTCCCGGACAGCAGAATGAAAAACTGTTTTTT
CASSPGQQNEKLFF
>TRBJ2-3|-|TRBV11-2|TRBD2
TGTGCCAGCACCGTAGGAGTAGCGGGAGGGCTAGATACGCAGTATTTT
CASTVGVAGGLDTQYF
>TRBJ1-2|-|TRBV6-1|TRBD1
TGTGCCAGCAGTAAAGGACAGGCGAATAACTATGGCTACACCTTC
CASSKGQANNYGYTF
>TRBJ1-1|-|TRBV2|-
TGTGCCAGCAGTGAATCGGCCAGAATGAACACTGAAGCTTTCTTT
CASSESARMNTEAFF
>TRBJ1-5|-|TRBV7-9|-
TGTGCCAGCAGCCATGGGGGAGCCAATCAGCCCCAGCATTTT
CASSHGGANQPQHF
>TRBJ2-5|-|TRBV5-4|TRBD2
TGTGCCAGCAGCTCCAGCGGGAGAAGGGGAGAGACCCAGTACTTC
CASSSSGRRGETQYF
>TRBJ2-7|few|TRBV6-1|-
TGTGCCAGCAGTTGGACAGACTCCTACGAGCAGTACTTC
CASSWTDSYEQYF
>TRBJ2-7|-|TRBV27|TRBD2
TGTGCCAGCAGTCCCCTGCGTCTAGCGGGAGTCTCCTACGAGCAGTACTTC
CASSPLRLAGVSYEQYF
>TRBJ1-4|once|TRBV4-1|-
TGCGCCAGCAGCCAAACCAGTTCGGATGAAAAACTGTTTTTT
CASSQTSSDEKLFF
>TRBJ2-5|-|TRBV11-1|TRBD1
TGTGCCAGCAGCTTAGTCGGACAGGGCGAAGAGACCCAGTACTTC
CASSLVGQGEETQYF
>TRBJ2-5|-|TRBV10-2|-
TGCGCCAGCAGTGATGGCGGGCAGGGGGGGGAGACCCAGTACTTC
CASSDGGQGGETQYF
>TRBJ1-4|-|TRBV25-1|TRBD1
TGTGCCAGCAGTGAGAGGACAGGGCCAACAACTAATGAAAAACTGTTTTTT
CASSERTGPTTNEKLFF